This T cell receptor beta chain was observed in a study of T cell repertoires in cytomegalovirus infection (dated by TCRdb to the late 2010s). For the study in its entirety: Donor HLA type was relevant to the analysis, as public TCR beta signatures indicated carriage of CMV infection together with the matching HLA type.

Comment on this clonotype: No cognate antigen has been identified for it. Base quality data are lacking; no much larger clone is found one base away.

Overall study results and their limits: Cumulative frequency of public TCR beta family members discriminated carriers of CMV infection plus the relevant HLA type in this cohort and an independent approximately 370-donor cohort. The ex vivo response was dominated by HLA-C-restricted CMV-specific TCR beta clonotypes, and the single most frequent clonotype in two of eight donors was supplied by these HLA-C-restricted clonotypes.

From a lookup of the germline V gene (reference sequence), CDR1 and CDR2 are DFQATT and SNEGSKA. At the junction V is shortened by 4 bases and J by 3 bases, with 18 bases in between. The cysteine opens and the phenylalanine closes a CDR3 of 15 amino acids. Just CDR3 DNA is preserved here, 45 bases in frame from base 1. Data came from an Illumina HiSeq 1500. TCRdb cleaned the public reads at Q25 with fastp, built clones with MiXCR and kept in-frame beta chains. Under each unique CDR3 protein, matching rows form one entry showing the most common genes and DNA. Here the sample has hundreds of thousands of distinct CDR3 sequences; 35% occur a single time. Around 2.6% of the sample is taken by the ten largest.

Sequenced input: PBMCs. The TCR originated in a human donor in good health (CMV status not recorded). Some clones in this sample may be carry-over from other donors' samples. The chain uses TRBV20-1 and TRBJ1-1, with TRBD1 perhaps the D gene, on 6 matching bases. At the DNA level, the sequence is TGCAGTGCTATTCCGGGGGGCAGGGAGCACACTGAAGCTTTCTTT. This encodes CSAIPGGREHTEAFF.